Presented here are 5 T cell receptor beta chains from one specimen sequenced in a study of blood T cell repertoires in COVID-19. Data came from immunoSEQ multiplex PCR; TCRdb stores just in-frame clones and leaves some out. This table holds over 450,000 clones, about 88% found once. The sample was peripheral blood. Receptor source: a woman aged 45-65 years with COVID-19, enrolled during active disease.

The chain recombines TRBV19 with TRBJ2-3; D unresolved. The CDR3 has 13 residues. In germline, CDR1 is LNHDA, CDR2 SQIVND (reference sequence). The V end lost 7 bases, the J end lost 0 bases, and 8 bases lay between the germline ends. The CDR3 DNA sequence: TGTGCCAGTATTTCCTCCAGCACAGATACGCAGTATTTT. This gives the protein CASISSSTDTQYF.

The chain has TRBV24-1 and TRBJ1-2; D ambiguous. Germline loops: CDR1 KGHDR, CDR2 SFDVKD. With 1 base removed from V and 3 bases from J, the gap between germline ends came to 8 bases. The CDR3 contains 14 residues. The CDR3 coding sequence is TGTGCCACCAGTGATTTTCACGGGGACTATGGCTACACCTTC. Amino acids: CATSDFHGDYGYTF.

The CDR3 reads CASGGFNNEQFF. In DNA, the CDR3 is TGTGCCAGTGGGGGGTTCAACAATGAGCAGTTCTTC. The V call is TRBV7-3, the J call TRBJ2-1; a weak D match, TRBD2 (6 bases). With 9 bases removed from V and 5 bases from J, the gap between germline ends came to 11 bases. Germline V lookup: CDR1 SGHTA, CDR2 FQGTGA. There are 12 residues in the CDR3.

This clone was observed a handful of times. The CDR3 nucleotides read TGTGCCAGCAGCTTACCCCTACCCGGGGCTAACTATGGCTACACCTTC. This sequence encodes CASSLPLPGANYGYTF. The chain employs TRBV7-6 and TRBJ1-2; D is unclear. The ends were cut back, 2 bases at V and 0 bases at J, with 13 bases in the middle. This CDR3 is built from 16 residues. The germline V gene encodes CDR1 SGHVS and CDR2 FNYEAQ.

The chain recombines TRBV5-1 with TRBJ1-2; no definite D call. Between the trimmed V and J ends, which lost 0 bases and 5 bases, there was a span of 17 bases. CDR3 size: 16 residues. Germline V lookup: CDR1 SGHRS, CDR2 YFSETQ. CDR3 protein: CASSLAGGNRNYGYTF. CDR3 nucleotide sequence: TGCGCCAGCAGCTTGGCCGGAGGTAACAGAAATTATGGCTACACCTTC.